These T cell receptor beta chains were read from a single sample in a study of Ad26.COV2.S vaccination and SARS-CoV-2 variants. Only in-frame clones appear in the TCRdb table, and some are missing; sequencing was by immunoSEQ multiplex PCR. The table lists about 320,000 clones, just under 85% of them singletons. The sequencing used peripheral blood, collected in a trial of Ad26.COV2.S vaccine versus placebo. Source of these receptors: a person between 18 and 59 years old who received the Ad26.COV2.S COVID-19 vaccine or a placebo. The CDR3 runs from the conserved cysteine through the conserved F or W. The D gene is left open where the match is weak. Some rows mark clone size as missing; the rest say once, few, many or name a class of expanded clone.

clone_size	d_call	v_call	j_call	cdr3_aa	cdr3_nt
-	-	TRBV5-6	TRBJ1-2	CASSLRTAFMNTF	TGTGCCAGCAGCTTGAGGACAGCCTTTATGAACACCTTC
few	-	TRBV4-2	TRBJ1-6	CASSQEGGQGDSPLHF	TGTGCCAGCAGCCAAGAGGGGGGGCAAGGGGATTCACCCCTCCACTTT
-	TRBD1	TRBV28	TRBJ2-3	CASLRQGADTQYF	TGTGCCAGCCTCAGACAGGGGGCAGATACGCAGTATTTT
-	-	TRBV2	TRBJ2-5	CASTRDPSGETQYF	TGTGCCAGCACTAGGGACCCTTCTGGTGAGACCCAGTACTTC
-	TRBD2	TRBV10-1	TRBJ2-3	CASSESGLAGALPTDTQYF	TGCGCCAGCAGTGAGTCGGGGCTAGCGGGGGCCCTACCCACAGATACGCAGTATTTT
-	-	TRBV30	TRBJ2-7	CAGNPGTGFYEQYF	TGTGCCGGAAATCCCGGAACAGGGTTTTACGAGCAGTACTTC
-	TRBD2	TRBV6-2/TRBV6-3	TRBJ2-5	CASSYGPGGETQYF	TGTGCCAGCAGTTACGGTCCGGGGGGAGAGACCCAGTACTTC
-	TRBD2	TRBV5-1	TRBJ2-4	CASSLDQGGRGIQYF	TGCGCCAGCAGCTTGGACCAGGGAGGGAGGGGTATTCAGTACTTC
few	TRBD1	TRBV27	TRBJ1-5	CASSPRDRGGNQPQHF	TGTGCCAGCAGTCCTCGGGACAGGGGAGGCAATCAGCCCCAGCATTTT
-	-	TRBV21-1	TRBJ1-2	CASSKFQVPGYTF	TGTGCCAGCAGCAAGTTTCAAGTGCCTGGCTACACCTTC
-	-	TRBV5-4	TRBJ2-5	CASSSKVAHQETQYF	TGTGCCAGCAGTTCCAAGGTAGCCCATCAAGAGACCCAGTACTTC
-	-	TRBV15	TRBJ1-3	CATSRQGILSGNTIYF	TGTGCCACCAGCAGGCAGGGGATCCTCTCTGGAAACACCATATATTTT
once	-	TRBV11-3	TRBJ2-7	CASSLEGFGYEQYF	TGTGCCAGCAGCTTAGAGGGATTTGGTTACGAGCAGTACTTC
-	TRBD1	TRBV29-1	TRBJ1-4	CSVPDRATNEKLFF	TGCAGCGTTCCAGACAGGGCAACTAATGAAAAACTGTTTTTT
-	-	TRBV27	TRBJ2-1	CASSLYGETRNEQFF	TGTGCCAGCAGTTTATACGGAGAGACTCGCAATGAGCAGTTCTTC
-	-	TRBV7-2	TRBJ1-5	CASSNDRYQPQHF	TGTGCCAGCAGTAATGACAGATATCAGCCCCAGCATTTT
-	-	TRBV7-2	TRBJ1-2	CASSLDLNYGYTF	TGTGCCAGCAGCCTCGACCTAAACTATGGCTACACCTTC
-	TRBD1	TRBV5-1	TRBJ1-2	CASSLYRGSSGYTF	TGCGCCAGCAGCTTGTACAGGGGGTCGAGTGGCTACACCTTC
few	-	TRBV10-3	TRBJ1-2	CAISGSSLNYGYTF	TGTGCCATCAGCGGATCCTCCCTTAACTATGGCTACACCTTC
-	TRBD1	TRBV15	TRBJ1-3	CATSDPGQESGNTIYF	TGTGCCACCAGCGACCCGGGACAGGAGTCTGGAAACACCATATATTTT
-	-	TRBV2	TRBJ1-6	CASSVLLENSPLHF	TGTGCCAGCAGTGTACTTCTCGAGAATTCACCCCTCCACTTT
-	-	TRBV11-3	TRBJ2-7	CASSLDGGQLLAEQYF	TGTGCCAGCAGCTTAGACGGGGGACAGCTCCTGGCCGAGCAGTACTTC
once	TRBD1	TRBV2	TRBJ1-1	CASSRGQARLNTEAFF	TGTGCCAGCAGTAGGGGACAGGCTAGATTGAACACTGAAGCTTTCTTT
-	TRBD1	TRBV28	TRBJ1-6	CASSLEQGTENSPLHF	TGTGCCAGCAGTTTGGAGCAGGGGACAGAAAATTCACCCCTCCACTTT
-	-	TRBV5-4	TRBJ2-7	CASSPAPAPYEQYF	TGTGCCAGCAGCCCGGCCCCAGCCCCGTACGAGCAGTACTTC
-	-	TRBV9	TRBJ2-3	CASMGPSTDTQYF	TGTGCCAGCATGGGACCTAGCACAGATACGCAGTATTTT
-	TRBD1	TRBV7-9	TRBJ1-1	CASSLGTGGVEAFF	TGTGCCAGCAGCCTCGGGACAGGGGGCGTTGAAGCTTTCTTT